Listed below are T cell receptor beta chains from one sample, sequenced in a study of T cell responses to AZD1222 COVID-19 vaccine. Clones were read by immunoSEQ multiplex PCR, and TCRdb kept only the in-frame ones, dropping some. The sample contains around 100,000 clones, roughly nine tenths of which appear only once. Material: peripheral blood, obtained on day 0 of AZD1222 vaccination. These TCRs come from an adult in good health. Each CDR3 is given with its conserved first and last residue. Fields, in order: CDR3 DNA, CDR3 protein, V gene, J gene, D gene, clone size. D genes are given only for firm matches. The size of a clone is reported for some rows only, either as once, few or many, or as a class for expanded clones.

CDR3 DNA: TGCGCCAGCAGTCAGGGTGGAAGCTCCTACGAGCAGTACTTC; CDR3 protein: CASSQGGSSYEQYF; V gene: TRBV5-1; J gene: TRBJ2-7; D gene: .; clone size: .
CDR3 DNA: TGTGCCAGCAGTACAGGGGCAGTAAGGACTGAAGCTTTCTTT; CDR3 protein: CASSTGAVRTEAFF; V gene: TRBV28; J gene: TRBJ1-1; D gene: TRBD1; clone size: .
CDR3 DNA: TGTGCCAGCAGCCCGGACATCTCTGGGGCCAACGTCCTGACTTTC; CDR3 protein: CASSPDISGANVLTF; V gene: TRBV11-2; J gene: TRBJ2-6; D gene: .; clone size: .
CDR3 DNA: TGTGCCAGCAGCGTAGGGGTAGGAGACAATAGCAATCAGCCCCAGCATTTT; CDR3 protein: CASSVGVGDNSNQPQHF; V gene: TRBV9; J gene: TRBJ1-5; D gene: .; clone size: .
CDR3 DNA: TGCGCCAGCAGCTTGGCAGGGGGCAGTGAGACCCAGTACTTC; CDR3 protein: CASSLAGGSETQYF; V gene: TRBV5-1; J gene: TRBJ2-5; D gene: TRBD1; clone size: .
CDR3 DNA: TGTGCCAGCAGTTTGCGTAAGGCGGGTGGCGAAAAACTGTTTTTT; CDR3 protein: CASSLRKAGGEKLFF; V gene: TRBV27; J gene: TRBJ1-4; D gene: .; clone size: .
CDR3 DNA: TGTGCCAGCAGTTTCTCACAGACCTTCATGAACACTGAAGCTTTCTTT; CDR3 protein: CASSFSQTFMNTEAFF; V gene: TRBV28; J gene: TRBJ1-1; D gene: .; clone size: few
CDR3 DNA: TGTGCCAGTGGAGTAAGGGGCAGTAATTCACCCCTCCACTTT; CDR3 protein: CASGVRGSNSPLHF; V gene: TRBV19; J gene: TRBJ1-6; D gene: .; clone size: .
CDR3 DNA: TGTGCCAGCAGTTACACCCGGACAGGGGGCTCATATGGCTACACCTTC; CDR3 protein: CASSYTRTGGSYGYTF; V gene: TRBV6-5; J gene: TRBJ1-2; D gene: TRBD1; clone size: .
CDR3 DNA: TGTGCCAGCACTTATATACACACCGGGGAGCTGTTTTTT; CDR3 protein: CASTYIHTGELFF; V gene: TRBV7-9; J gene: TRBJ2-2; D gene: .; clone size: few
CDR3 DNA: TGCGCCAGCAGGGCCCCGCTAAACGGGGAGCTGTTTTTT; CDR3 protein: CASRAPLNGELFF; V gene: TRBV4-1; J gene: TRBJ2-2; D gene: .; clone size: .
CDR3 DNA: TGTGCCAGCTCACCGCCGGGACTAGAGGGAACCGGGGAGCTGTTTTTT; CDR3 protein: CASSPPGLEGTGELFF; V gene: TRBV18; J gene: TRBJ2-2; D gene: TRBD2; clone size: .
CDR3 DNA: TGTGCCAGTAGTAGTAGGGACGGCAACTACGAGCAGTACTTC; CDR3 protein: CASSSRDGNYEQYF; V gene: TRBV19; J gene: TRBJ2-7; D gene: .; clone size: .
CDR3 DNA: TGTGCCAGCAGTGAAGTAGGTGGCAGGATGGCTGGAAACACCATATATTTT; CDR3 protein: CASSEVGGRMAGNTIYF; V gene: TRBV6-1; J gene: TRBJ1-3; D gene: .; clone size: .
CDR3 DNA: TGCAGCGTTGGCAGGGGGGTGAGGGAGCAGTACTTC; CDR3 protein: CSVGRGVREQYF; V gene: TRBV29-1; J gene: TRBJ2-7; D gene: .; clone size: .
CDR3 DNA: TGTGCCAGCAGTCCCTGGACAGGGGGCAATGAGCAGTTCTTC; CDR3 protein: CASSPWTGGNEQFF; V gene: TRBV6-5; J gene: TRBJ2-1; D gene: TRBD1; clone size: .
CDR3 DNA: TGTGCCAGCAGCAACCCCCAGCCCGGACAATATGGCTACACCTTC; CDR3 protein: CASSNPQPGQYGYTF; V gene: TRBV21-1; J gene: TRBJ1-2; D gene: .; clone size: .
CDR3 DNA: TGCGCCAGCACACTAGAGAGGGGGTACACTGAAGCTTTCTTT; CDR3 protein: CASTLERGYTEAFF; V gene: TRBV10-2; J gene: TRBJ1-1; D gene: .; clone size: .
CDR3 DNA: TGCAGTGCTAGTTGGTACAGTAAGTCAGATACGCAGTATTTT; CDR3 protein: CSASWYSKSDTQYF; V gene: TRBV20-1; J gene: TRBJ2-3; D gene: .; clone size: .
CDR3 DNA: TGCGCCAGCTACCGACCGGGACCCATGCTGGGGCAGTACTTC; CDR3 protein: CASYRPGPMLGQYF; V gene: TRBV10-2; J gene: TRBJ2-7; D gene: .; clone size: .
CDR3 DNA: TGTGCCAGCACCATACGATTAACCCTCGCGTCCTCGTGGGGGACTGAAGCTTTCTTT; CDR3 protein: CASTIRLTLASSWGTEAFF; V gene: TRBV19; J gene: TRBJ1-1; D gene: .; clone size: .
CDR3 DNA: TGTGCCAGCAGTGAAGCAGGAGGACAGCTCTACGAGCAGTACTTC; CDR3 protein: CASSEAGGQLYEQYF; V gene: TRBV2; J gene: TRBJ2-7; D gene: .; clone size: .
CDR3 DNA: TGTGCCAGCAGCAAAGGGGGCTCTGGAAACACCATATATTTT; CDR3 protein: CASSKGGSGNTIYF; V gene: TRBV28; J gene: TRBJ1-3; D gene: .; clone size: .
CDR3 DNA: TGTGCCAGCCGTGGGGGACGTGGGGGAGAGCAGTACTTC; CDR3 protein: CASRGGRGGEQYF; V gene: TRBV12-3/TRBV12-4; J gene: TRBJ2-7; D gene: .; clone size: .
CDR3 DNA: TGTGCCAGCAGCTTAGACGGGCTCTATGGCTACACCTTC; CDR3 protein: CASSLDGLYGYTF; V gene: TRBV7-9; J gene: TRBJ1-2; D gene: .; clone size: .
CDR3 DNA: TGCGCCAGCAGCTTGGCCGGGGGTTCTAACTATGGCTACACCTTC; CDR3 protein: CASSLAGGSNYGYTF; V gene: TRBV5-1; J gene: TRBJ1-2; D gene: .; clone size: .
CDR3 DNA: TGTGCCAGTTCCCAGGTGGGGGATACGCAGTATTTT; CDR3 protein: CASSQVGDTQYF; V gene: TRBV19; J gene: TRBJ2-3; D gene: .; clone size: .
CDR3 DNA: TGTGCCAGCAGCTTAGTGGGTTCGGCCGGGGAGCTGTTTTTT; CDR3 protein: CASSLVGSAGELFF; V gene: TRBV11-3; J gene: TRBJ2-2; D gene: .; clone size: .
CDR3 DNA: TGTGCCAGCAGCCAAGGGGGGCTATTAAACTATGGCTACACCTTC; CDR3 protein: CASSQGGLLNYGYTF; V gene: TRBV5-4; J gene: TRBJ1-2; D gene: .; clone size: .
CDR3 DNA: TGTGCCACCAGCAGCGGCGGGCACGAGCAGTACTTC; CDR3 protein: CATSSGGHEQYF; V gene: TRBV15; J gene: TRBJ2-7; D gene: .; clone size: .
CDR3 DNA: TGTGCCAGTAGTTCACCTGCGGGCTCCAAAAACATTCAGTACTTC; CDR3 protein: CASSSPAGSKNIQYF; V gene: TRBV19; J gene: TRBJ2-4; D gene: .; clone size: few
CDR3 DNA: TGTGCCAGCACCCCGGGACTAGCGGGATCTAGCACAGATACGCAGTATTTT; CDR3 protein: CASTPGLAGSSTDTQYF; V gene: TRBV5-6; J gene: TRBJ2-3; D gene: TRBD2; clone size: .
CDR3 DNA: TGTGCCAGCAGTTCTAACCCCCAAAGGGGGCCCCTCCACTTT; CDR3 protein: CASSSNPQRGPLHF; V gene: TRBV28; J gene: TRBJ1-6; D gene: .; clone size: .
CDR3 DNA: TGTGCCAGCAGTGAATGGGGCGGGAGGACCTACAATGAGCAGTTCTTC; CDR3 protein: CASSEWGGRTYNEQFF; V gene: TRBV25-1; J gene: TRBJ2-1; D gene: TRBD2; clone size: .
CDR3 DNA: TGTGCCAGCAGCTTAACAGGACAGGGGATTTACGAGCAGTACTTC; CDR3 protein: CASSLTGQGIYEQYF; V gene: TRBV27; J gene: TRBJ2-7; D gene: TRBD1; clone size: .
CDR3 DNA: TGTGCCAGTAGTAAACAGGGAGCCGGGGAGCTGTTTTTT; CDR3 protein: CASSKQGAGELFF; V gene: TRBV19; J gene: TRBJ2-2; D gene: .; clone size: .
CDR3 DNA: TGTGCCAGCAGCTACCAGGTGAACACTGAAGCTTTCTTT; CDR3 protein: CASSYQVNTEAFF; V gene: TRBV14; J gene: TRBJ1-1; D gene: .; clone size: .
CDR3 DNA: TGCGCCAGCAGCTTGGGACAGGGTTTCTACGAGCAGTACTTC; CDR3 protein: CASSLGQGFYEQYF; V gene: TRBV5-1; J gene: TRBJ2-7; D gene: TRBD1; clone size: .
CDR3 DNA: TGCGCCAGCAGCTCGGGACTAGCACAGCAGTACTTC; CDR3 protein: CASSSGLAQQYF; V gene: TRBV5-1; J gene: TRBJ2-7; D gene: TRBD2; clone size: .
CDR3 DNA: TGTGCCAGCAGCAGACTAGCCTATGAGCAGTTCTTC; CDR3 protein: CASSRLAYEQFF; V gene: TRBV6-2/TRBV6-3; J gene: TRBJ2-1; D gene: TRBD2; clone size: few
CDR3 DNA: TGCGCCAGCAGCTTGGGAGCGGGGGGCACAGATACGCAGTATTTT; CDR3 protein: CASSLGAGGTDTQYF; V gene: TRBV5-1; J gene: TRBJ2-3; D gene: TRBD2; clone size: .
CDR3 DNA: TGCGCCAGCAGCCAAGAATCACTAGCGTCCTCCTACGAGCAGTACTTC; CDR3 protein: CASSQESLASSYEQYF; V gene: TRBV4-1; J gene: TRBJ2-7; D gene: TRBD2; clone size: once
CDR3 DNA: TGTGCCAGCAGCTTAGAGGCAGGGTGGGGCTACGAGCAGTACTTC; CDR3 protein: CASSLEAGWGYEQYF; V gene: TRBV7-8; J gene: TRBJ2-7; D gene: .; clone size: .
CDR3 DNA: TGTGCCAGCAGCTTAGTAGGACCGAGTGCAGATACGCAGTATTTT; CDR3 protein: CASSLVGPSADTQYF; V gene: TRBV11-3; J gene: TRBJ2-3; D gene: .; clone size: .
CDR3 DNA: TGTGCCAGCAGCTTGGGCCAGGGAGACGGCTACACCTTC; CDR3 protein: CASSLGQGDGYTF; V gene: TRBV5-6; J gene: TRBJ1-2; D gene: .; clone size: .
CDR3 DNA: TGTGCCAGCAGCCCAGACAGGGCCCCTGGAAACACCATATATTTT; CDR3 protein: CASSPDRAPGNTIYF; V gene: TRBV3-1/TRBV3-2; J gene: TRBJ1-3; D gene: TRBD1; clone size: .
CDR3 DNA: TGTGCCAGCAGCTTCGGGAAGTACTATGGCTACACCTTC; CDR3 protein: CASSFGKYYGYTF; V gene: TRBV5-4; J gene: TRBJ1-2; D gene: .; clone size: .
CDR3 DNA: TGTGCCTGGAGTGTAGACACTGAAGCTTTCTTT; CDR3 protein: CAWSVDTEAFF; V gene: TRBV30; J gene: TRBJ1-1; D gene: .; clone size: .
CDR3 DNA: TGTGCCAGCAGAGAAACCGGGACAATCTCCTACGAGCAGTACTTC; CDR3 protein: CASRETGTISYEQYF; V gene: TRBV27; J gene: TRBJ2-7; D gene: .; clone size: .
CDR3 DNA: TGTGCCAGCCGCGTTACAGATACGCAGTATTTT; CDR3 protein: CASRVTDTQYF; V gene: TRBV13; J gene: TRBJ2-3; D gene: .; clone size: .
CDR3 DNA: TGTGCCAGCAGTCTCATATTAACTGAAGCTTTCTTT; CDR3 protein: CASSLILTEAFF; V gene: TRBV12-3/TRBV12-4; J gene: TRBJ1-1; D gene: .; clone size: .
CDR3 DNA: TGTGCCAGCAGCGCATTCGGTACATCGAACACCGGGGAGCTGTTTTTT; CDR3 protein: CASSAFGTSNTGELFF; V gene: TRBV11-1; J gene: TRBJ2-2; D gene: .; clone size: .
CDR3 DNA: TGTGCCAGTAAACCCGGGACAGGAGAAAATGGCTACACCTTC; CDR3 protein: CASKPGTGENGYTF; V gene: TRBV19; J gene: TRBJ1-2; D gene: TRBD1; clone size: .
CDR3 DNA: TGTGCCAGCAGTAACCCGGGACAGGCTGAAGCTTTCTTT; CDR3 protein: CASSNPGQAEAFF; V gene: TRBV6-5; J gene: TRBJ1-1; D gene: TRBD1; clone size: .
CDR3 DNA: TGTGCCAGTAGACCTCACAGGGGGGCCTACAATGAGCAGTTCTTC; CDR3 protein: CASRPHRGAYNEQFF; V gene: TRBV19; J gene: TRBJ2-1; D gene: TRBD1; clone size: .
CDR3 DNA: TGTGCCAGCAGCTTAGGAGGGGTGTCGGCTGAAGCTTTCTTT; CDR3 protein: CASSLGGVSAEAFF; V gene: TRBV11-2; J gene: TRBJ1-1; D gene: .; clone size: .
CDR3 DNA: TGTGCCAGCAGTGAGGGTCCCGCGGGCAATCAGCCCCAGCATTTT; CDR3 protein: CASSEGPAGNQPQHF; V gene: TRBV7-6; J gene: TRBJ1-5; D gene: .; clone size: .
CDR3 DNA: TGCGCCACCCAAGAAGGGGGGACATACGAGCAGTACTTC; CDR3 protein: CATQEGGTYEQYF; V gene: TRBV10-1; J gene: TRBJ2-7; D gene: .; clone size: .